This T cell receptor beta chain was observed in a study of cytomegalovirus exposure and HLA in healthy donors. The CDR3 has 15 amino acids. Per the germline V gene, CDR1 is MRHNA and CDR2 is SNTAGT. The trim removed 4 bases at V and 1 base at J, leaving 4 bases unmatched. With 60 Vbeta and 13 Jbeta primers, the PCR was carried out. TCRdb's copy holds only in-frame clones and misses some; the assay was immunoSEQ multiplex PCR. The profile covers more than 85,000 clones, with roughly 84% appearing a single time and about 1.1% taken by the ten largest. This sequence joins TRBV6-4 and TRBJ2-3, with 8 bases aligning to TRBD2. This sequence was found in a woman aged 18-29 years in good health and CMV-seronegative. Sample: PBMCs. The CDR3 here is CASSVSGGGTDTQYF. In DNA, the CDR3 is TGTGCCAGCAGTGTAAGCGGGGGAGGCACAGATACGCAGTATTTT.